Listed here is a single T cell receptor beta chain. The data were taken from a study of blood T cells in healthy people across ages. Sample-barcoded 5' priming and a J-beta primer mix drove a second PCR of about 7 to 11 cycles. TCRdb re-called the 5' RACE reads with MiXCR, one entry per CDR3 protein. Counted here are about 1.8 million distinct CDR3 sequences, about 50% occurring once; the ten biggest clones make up 2.1%. Sequenced sample: blood. The origin of this receptor is a woman aged 40 to 49 in good health.

The CDR3 DNA reads TGTGCCACCAGCAGGGAGCAGGGGAGAGCCTATGGCTACACCTTC. It specifies CATSREQGRAYGYTF. The chain recombines TRBV15 with TRBJ1-2; D is possibly TRBD1 (6 bases). V lost 3 bases and J 4 bases, leaving 15 bases between the germline ends. This CDR3 comprises 15 residues. Germline V gene sequence: CDR1 LNHNV, CDR2 YYDKDF (reference sequence).